This entry lists 16 T cell receptor beta chains sequenced from one sample in a study of shared clonotypes between healthy human individuals. The naive CD8 fraction comprised CD45RO-negative cells positively selected for CCR7 and excluded terminally differentiated effector memory CD45RA+ cells. Method: immunoSEQ multiplex PCR; TCRdb's copy keeps in-frame clones and lacks some. The sample shows over 2,000,000 clones, about 93% of them seen only once. The sequenced sample was naive CD8+ T cells from PBMCs. These receptors all come from a man between 18 and 35 years old in good health. Some clones in this sample may be carry-over from other donors' samples.

The chain carries TRBV10-2 and TRBJ2-1; 8 bases match TRBD2. The CDR3 is 17 residues long. Germline CDR1 and CDR2: WSHSY and SAAADI. The V gene end was trimmed by 6 bases and the J gene end by 4 bases; junction bases not matched to a gene: 14. Here the CDR3 reads CASRGREGENRYNEQFF. CDR3 nucleotide sequence: TGCGCCAGCAGGGGACGGGAGGGCGAAAATAGGTACAATGAGCAGTTCTTC.

The chain employs TRBV5-4 and TRBJ2-5, with 7 nucleotides matching TRBD1. The J call is in doubt because the DNA end fits TRBJ2-7 better. Germline CDR1 and CDR2: SGHNT and YYREEE (reference sequence). The CDR3 contains 13 residues. CDR3 DNA: TGTGCCAGCAGAGGACAGGCCTCCTACGAGCAGTACTTC. Its translation: CASRGQASYEQYF.

This chain joins TRBV30 and TRBJ2-1, with no clear D. The CDR3 loop spans 11 amino acids. The germline gives CDR1 GTSNPN, CDR2 SVGIG (reference sequence). The V end was cut by 2 bases, the J end by 9 bases, with 8 bases between. The CDR3: CAWSPSGEQFF. The CDR3, as DNA: TGTGCCTGGAGTCCCTCAGGTGAGCAGTTCTTC.

V is TRBV9 and J is TRBJ2-5; no clear D gene. The CDR3 is 17 amino acids. Trimming stripped 4 bases from V and 5 bases from J, with 24 bases between. Germline V CDR1 and CDR2: SGDLS, YYNGEE. CDR3 region: CASSPSETVGQPETQYF. In DNA, the CDR3 is TGTGCCAGCAGCCCCAGCGAGACCGTGGGCCAGCCGGAGACCCAGTACTTC.

This sequence joins TRBV5-6 and TRBJ2-3; D is perhaps TRBD2 (5 bases). Germline V gene data show CDR1 as SGHDT and CDR2 as YYEEEE. The CDR3 spans 15 residues. V lost 0 bases to trimming and J lost 6 bases, with 14 bases between them. CDR3 loop: CASSLGGGVVDTQYF. DNA of the CDR3: TGTGCCAGCAGCTTGGGTGGAGGAGTGGTCGATACGCAGTATTTT.

V and J are TRBV27 and TRBJ2-1, with 8 bases identical to TRBD2. With 10 bases clipped from V and 0 bases from J, the junction kept 5 bases outside the gene matches. CDR3 length: 14 amino acids. Per germline, CDR1 MNHEY and CDR2 SMNVEV (reference sequence). The CDR3 sequence: CAIGRDVSYNEQFF. In nucleotides, the CDR3 is TGTGCCATCGGGAGGGACGTCTCCTACAATGAGCAGTTCTTC.

The gene calls are TRBV5-6 and TRBJ2-3, with D perhaps matching TRBD2 (6 bases). There are 17 residues in the CDR3. V lost 0 bases to trimming and J lost 3 bases, with 17 bases between them. The germline gives CDR1 SGHDT, CDR2 YYEEEE. The CDR3 DNA sequence: TGTGCCAGCAGCTTGGTTCGGGGGACTTTATGGACAGATACGCAGTATTTT. Protein product: CASSLVRGTLWTDTQYF.

The chain recombines TRBV7-9 with TRBJ2-7; D might be TRBD2 (6 bases). CDR1 is SEHNR, CDR2 FQNEAQ, per germline (reference sequence). Trimming removed 3 bases at V and 7 bases at J, with 16 bases between. This CDR3 region has 14 residues. The CDR3 here is CASSLGGARPEQYF. CDR3 nucleotides: TGTGCCAGCAGCTTGGGGGGTGCCAGGCCAGAGCAGTACTTC.

The chain joins TRBV9 to TRBJ1-2, with no clear D. V was trimmed by 5 bases and J by 6 bases, leaving 14 bases between them. The CDR3 is 13 residues long. Germline values: CDR1 SGDLS, CDR2 YYNGEE. The CDR3 reads CASRGQAWDGYTF. CDR3 DNA sequence: TGTGCCAGCAGAGGGCAGGCATGGGATGGCTACACCTTC.

V gene TRBV13 combines with J gene TRBJ1-2, with no clear D. Germline V gene lookup returns CDR1 PRHDT and CDR2 FYEKMQ (reference sequence). This CDR3 region has 14 residues. V was clipped by 5 bases and J by 0 bases, with 10 bases between them. The CDR3 is CASSRAEANYGYTF. CDR3 DNA sequence: TGTGCCAGCAGCCGGGCAGAGGCTAACTATGGCTACACCTTC.

Details on this clone: This sample includes further DNA sequences coding for the same CDR3. This chain connects TRBV27 to TRBJ2-2, with D unresolved. CDR1 is MNHEY, CDR2 SMNVEV, per germline (reference sequence). The V gene lost 5 bases and the J gene lost 6 bases, with 10 bases spanning the gap. This CDR3 region has 13 residues. Written as DNA, the CDR3 is TGTGCCAGCAGTCCACTCGGAGCCGGGGAGCTGTTTTTT. It specifies CASSPLGAGELFF.

This clone was picked up one time. The chain uses TRBV10-2 and TRBJ2-7; 8 bases map to TRBD1. V lost 8 bases, J lost 1 base, and 7 bases stayed unmatched. The germline gives CDR1 WSHSY, CDR2 SAAADI. This CDR3 is 14 amino acids long. The CDR3 loop reads CASQQGAGSYEQYF. The CDR3 bases are TGCGCCAGCCAGCAGGGGGCAGGATCCTACGAGCAGTACTTC.

In the case of this clone: Other DNA sequences of this sample code for an identical CDR3. V is TRBV7-9 and J is TRBJ1-2; D is uncertain. CDR1 and CDR2 from the germline V gene are SEHNR and FQNEAQ (reference sequence). The CDR3 is 13 residues long. Trimming pared 1 base from V and 4 bases from J, leaving 7 bases between. Here the CDR3 reads CASSLGQVYGYTF. CDR3 DNA sequence: TGTGCCAGCAGCTTAGGGCAGGTCTATGGCTACACCTTC.

The J gene is TRBJ2-5, the V gene TRBV28; D is unclear. The CDR3 spans 12 residues. Germline V lookup: CDR1 MDHEN, CDR2 SYDVKM. Deletions cut 1 base from V and 5 bases from J, with 5 bases between. The CDR3 bases are TGTGCCAGCAGTTTATCGGTCGAGACCCAGTACTTC. Its translation is CASSLSVETQYF.

The rearrangement links TRBV5-1 to TRBJ2-7; D remains unclear. V was clipped by 0 bases and J by 5 bases, with 6 bases between them. CDR3 length: 12 residues. The germline V gene has CDR1 SGHRS and CDR2 YFSETQ. The CDR3 DNA follows: TGCGCCAGCAGCTTGGTCCCAGACGAGCAGTACTTC. As protein: CASSLVPDEQYF.

The chain is built from TRBV27 and TRBJ2-5; 8 bases are shared with TRBD2. The CDR3 is made up of 17 amino acids. The J segment lost 5 bases and the V segment lost 5 bases, leaving 16 bases of the junction unmatched. CDR1 and CDR2 (germline): MNHEY, SMNVEV (reference sequence). The CDR3 bases are TGTGCCAGCAGTCCTCTTGGAGGGCGGGGGGCTGGGGAGACCCAGTACTTC. Residues: CASSPLGGRGAGETQYF.